This TCR beta chain was sequenced in a study of technical replicates of blood from a few donors. Unmatched junction bases numbered 5, after V lost 5 bases and J lost 1 base. CDR1 and CDR2 (germline): LNHDA, SQIVND (reference sequence). This CDR3 is 15 amino acids long. Here immunoSEQ multiplex PCR was the method, and the copy in TCRdb shows in-frame clones only, minus some. The sample lists about 12,000 clones, 70% to 90% occurring once. The clonotype was recovered from a human donor in good health. The V call is TRBV19, the J call TRBJ2-7; 10 bases are a match to TRBD1. The specimen sequenced was PBMCs. The CDR3 coding sequence is TGTGCCAGTAGTCAGGACAGGGGGAAGTCCTACGAGCAGTACTTC. Translating gives CASSQDRGKSYEQYF.